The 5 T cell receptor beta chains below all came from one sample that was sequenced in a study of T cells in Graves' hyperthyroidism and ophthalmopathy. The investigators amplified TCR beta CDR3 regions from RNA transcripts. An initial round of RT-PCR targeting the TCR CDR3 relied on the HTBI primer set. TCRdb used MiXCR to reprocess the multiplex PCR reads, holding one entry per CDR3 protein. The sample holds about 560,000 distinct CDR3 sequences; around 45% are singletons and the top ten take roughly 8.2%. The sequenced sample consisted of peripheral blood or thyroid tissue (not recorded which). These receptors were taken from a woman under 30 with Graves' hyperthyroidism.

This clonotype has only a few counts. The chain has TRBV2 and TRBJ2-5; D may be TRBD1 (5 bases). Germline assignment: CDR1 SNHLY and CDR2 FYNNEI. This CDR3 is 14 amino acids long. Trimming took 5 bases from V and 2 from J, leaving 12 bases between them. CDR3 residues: CASSFNRWQETQYF. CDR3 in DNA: TGTGCCAGCAGTTTCAACAGGTGGCAAGAGACCCAGTACTTC. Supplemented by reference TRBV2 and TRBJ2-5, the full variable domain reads EPEVTQTPSHQVTQMGQEVILRCVPISNHLYFYWYRQILGQKVEFLVSFYNNEISEKSEIFDDQFSVERPDGSNFTLKIRSTKLEDSAMYFCASSFNRWQETQYFGPGTRLLVL.

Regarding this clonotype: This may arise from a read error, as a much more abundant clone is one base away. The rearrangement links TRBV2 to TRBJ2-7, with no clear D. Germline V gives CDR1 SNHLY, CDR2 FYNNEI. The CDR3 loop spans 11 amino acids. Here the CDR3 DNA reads TGTGCCAGCAGTGCTTCCAGCGAGCAGTGCTTC. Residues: CASSASSEQCF.

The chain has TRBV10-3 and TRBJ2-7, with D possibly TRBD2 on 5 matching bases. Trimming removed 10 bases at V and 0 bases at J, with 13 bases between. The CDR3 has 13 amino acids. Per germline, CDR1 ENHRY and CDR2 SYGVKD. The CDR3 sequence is CASRIGGSYEQYF. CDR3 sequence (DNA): TGTGCCAGCAGGATCGGAGGCTCCTACGAGCAGTACTTC.

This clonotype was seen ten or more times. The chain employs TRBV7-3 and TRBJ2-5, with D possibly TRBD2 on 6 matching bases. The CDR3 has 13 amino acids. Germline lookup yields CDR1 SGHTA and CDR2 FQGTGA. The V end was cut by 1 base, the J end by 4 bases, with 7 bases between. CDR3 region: CASSLMGGETQYF. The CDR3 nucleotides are TGTGCCAGCAGCTTAATGGGGGGAGAGACCCAGTACTTC.

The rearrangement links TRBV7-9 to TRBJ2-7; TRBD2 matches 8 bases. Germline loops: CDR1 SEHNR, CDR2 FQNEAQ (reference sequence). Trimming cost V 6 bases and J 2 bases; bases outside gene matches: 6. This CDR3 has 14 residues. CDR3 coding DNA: TGTGCCAGCAGTGAACTAGCGGAAACCTACGAGCAGTACTTC. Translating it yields CASSELAETYEQYF.